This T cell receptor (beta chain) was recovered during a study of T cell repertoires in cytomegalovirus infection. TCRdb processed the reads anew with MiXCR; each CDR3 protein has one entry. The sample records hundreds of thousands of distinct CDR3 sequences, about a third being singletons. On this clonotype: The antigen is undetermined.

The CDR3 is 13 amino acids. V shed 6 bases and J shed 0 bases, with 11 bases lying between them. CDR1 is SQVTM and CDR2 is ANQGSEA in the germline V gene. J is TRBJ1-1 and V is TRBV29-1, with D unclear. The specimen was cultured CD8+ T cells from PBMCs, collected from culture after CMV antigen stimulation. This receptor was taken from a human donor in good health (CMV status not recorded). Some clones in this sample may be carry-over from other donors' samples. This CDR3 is CSVDNPMNTEAFF. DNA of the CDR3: TGCAGCGTCGACAACCCCATGAACACTGAAGCTTTCTTT.